This T cell receptor beta chain stems from a study of blood T cell repertoires in COVID-19. The assay was immunoSEQ multiplex PCR, and TCRdb's table has in-frame clones only and misses some. The data show some 45,000 clones, almost 85% seen once. This TCR was sampled from a human donor in a cohort sampled during active COVID-19. The specimen was peripheral blood.

The CDR3 DNA sequence: TGTGCCAGTAGCCAGGGGATTGGTGAAAAACTGTTTTTT. Protein product: CASSQGIGEKLFF. V is TRBV19 and J is TRBJ1-4; maybe TRBD1 (6 bases). CDR3 length: 13 amino acids. V gave up 6 bases and J gave up 7 bases, with 12 bases separating them. Germline V gene data show CDR1 as LNHDA and CDR2 as SQIVND (reference sequence).